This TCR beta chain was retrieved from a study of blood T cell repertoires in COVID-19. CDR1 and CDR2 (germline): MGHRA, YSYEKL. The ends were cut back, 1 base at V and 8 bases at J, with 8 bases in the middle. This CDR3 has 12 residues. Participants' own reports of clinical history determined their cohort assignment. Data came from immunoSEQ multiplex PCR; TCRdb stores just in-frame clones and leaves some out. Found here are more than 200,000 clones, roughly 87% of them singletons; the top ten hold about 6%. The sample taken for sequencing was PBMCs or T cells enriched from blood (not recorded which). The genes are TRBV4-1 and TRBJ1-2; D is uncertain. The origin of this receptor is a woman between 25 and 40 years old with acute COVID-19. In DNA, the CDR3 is TGCGCCAGCAGCCAAGGATCGGGGGGCTACACCTTC. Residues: CASSQGSGGYTF.